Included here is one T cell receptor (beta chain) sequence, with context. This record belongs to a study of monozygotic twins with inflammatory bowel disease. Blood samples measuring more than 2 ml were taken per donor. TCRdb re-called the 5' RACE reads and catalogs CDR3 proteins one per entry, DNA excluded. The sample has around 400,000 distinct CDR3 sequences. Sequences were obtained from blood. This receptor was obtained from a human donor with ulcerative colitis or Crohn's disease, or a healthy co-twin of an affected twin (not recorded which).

The CDR3 sequence is CASSQSVQGSPYF. The chain carries TRBV3-1 and TRBJ2-3; TCRdb lists TRBD1, though no DNA is available to test this call. The CDR3 has 13 amino acids. The germline gives CDR1 LGHDT, CDR2 YNNKEL (reference sequence).